One sample yielded the 7 T cell receptor beta chains listed below, sequenced in a study of T cells after yellow fever vaccination. TCRdb ran MiXCR on the 5' RACE reads and lists one entry per CDR3 protein. The data hold about 630,000 distinct CDR3 sequences, with 9% to 15% observed a single time. Material: PBMCs, obtained on the day of the yellow fever booster vaccination. Receptors were obtained from a man aged 30-40 years who received the YFV17D yellow fever vaccine.

This clonotype was seen only a few times. This chain joins TRBV5-6 and TRBJ2-1; 13 positions agree with TRBD2. Trimming took 3 bases from V and 6 from J; bases not matched to a gene: 9. Looked up from germline, CDR1 is SGHDT and CDR2 is YYEEEE. CDR3 length: 17 amino acids. The CDR3: CASSSDHTSGRANEQFF. CDR3 sequence (DNA): TGTGCCAGCAGCTCAGACCATACTAGCGGGAGGGCCAATGAGCAGTTCTTC.

CDR3 nucleotides: TGTGCCAGCAGTTTATTTGGTCCGGGAGGCGAGCAGTACTTC. This codes for CASSLFGPGGEQYF. The chain uses TRBV27 and TRBJ2-7, with TRBD2 identical over 7 bases. The germline gives CDR1 MNHEY, CDR2 SMNVEV (reference sequence). V shed 1 base and J 6 bases; nucleotides not matched to a gene: 6. There are 14 residues in the CDR3.

Many counts were recorded for this clonotype. The chain recombines TRBV7-9 with TRBJ1-1; no firm D call. Germline V lookup: CDR1 SEHNR, CDR2 FQNEAQ (reference sequence). The V gene lost 5 bases and the J gene lost 5 bases, with 6 bases spanning the gap. There are 11 residues in the CDR3. The CDR3 sequence is CASSGKTEAFF. DNA of the CDR3: TGTGCCAGCAGCGGGAAGACTGAAGCTTTCTTT.

The chain combines TRBV7-9 with TRBJ2-1; D possibly matches TRBD1 or TRBD2 (5 bases each). The germline V gene has CDR1 SEHNR and CDR2 FQNEAQ (reference sequence). V lost 5 bases, J lost 5 bases, and 19 bases lay in between. CDR3 length equals 16 residues. The CDR3 region has the DNA TGTGCCAGCAGCGTGCCGGGGCCCCCCCCTAACAATGAGCAGTTCTTC. Protein sequence: CASSVPGPPPNNEQFF.

This clonotype turned up a few times. J is TRBJ2-1 and V is TRBV5-5; no clear D gene. The germline V gene has CDR1 SGHKS and CDR2 YYEKEE (reference sequence). V lost 0 bases and J 0 bases, leaving 10 bases between the germline ends. The CDR3 extends over 16 amino acids. CDR3 sequence (DNA): TGTGCCAGCAGCTTGGCTAGGCCCGGCTCCTACAATGAGCAGTTCTTC. Residues: CASSLARPGSYNEQFF.

This clonotype has a handful of counts. The chain uses TRBV10-3 and TRBJ2-3; D gene uncertain. CDR3 size: 12 residues. The germline V gene has CDR1 ENHRY and CDR2 SYGVKD. Trimming took 7 bases from V and 4 from J, leaving 9 bases between them. The chain's CDR3 is CAITPGADTQYF. Written as DNA, the CDR3 is TGTGCCATCACCCCCGGCGCAGATACGCAGTATTTT.

Many counts were recorded for this clonotype. The chain links TRBV24-1 to TRBJ1-5, with D possibly matching TRBD1 (5 bases). The V end lost 8 bases, the J end lost 3 bases, and 10 bases lay between the germline ends. Germline loops: CDR1 KGHDR, CDR2 SFDVKD. The CDR3 covers 13 residues. For the CDR3, the DNA is TGTGCCACCATGGGGGGATTCAATCAGCCCCAGCATTTT. Its protein product is CATMGGFNQPQHF.